The next 6 T cell receptor beta chains were all read from a single sample in a study of post-analysis software for immune sequencing data. Study-wide findings and caveats: The study found TRBV5-6, TRBV5-1 and TRBV20-1 among 5 or 6 TRBV segments more frequent in patients than controls.

Included in the TCR beta cDNA libraries were unique molecular identifiers. TCRdb redid the calling of the PCR reads with MiXCR, one entry per CDR3 protein. The sample carries hundreds of thousands of distinct CDR3 sequences, approximately 42% recorded once. These receptors lack a known antigen. Material: blood. These receptors all come from a girl aged 2-9 years with multiple sclerosis.

This chain connects TRBV7-2 to TRBJ2-3; D not resolved. V was clipped by 1 base and J by 4 bases, with 15 bases between them. Per the germline V gene, CDR1 is SGHTA and CDR2 is FQGNSA. The CDR3 has 16 residues. For the CDR3, the DNA is TGTGCCAGCAGCTTAGGGGTCTGGAGAAGCGCAGATACGCAGTATTTT. This sequence encodes CASSLGVWRSADTQYF.

This chain's CDR3 is CATLMDTQYF. CDR3 nucleotide sequence: TGTGCCACCCTCATGGATACGCAGTATTTT. The V call is TRBV27, the J call TRBJ2-3; no firm D call. The CDR3 is made up of 10 amino acids. Per the germline V gene, CDR1 is MNHEY and CDR2 is SMNVEV (reference sequence). V was pared by 10 bases and J by 6 bases, with 8 bases between.

This clonotype was counted between two and nine times. V usage is TRBV4-1 and J usage is TRBJ2-3, with unresolved D. Germline values: CDR1 MGHRA, CDR2 YSYEKL. Trimming removed 1 base from V and 2 bases from J, with 10 bases in between. This CDR3 comprises 15 residues. This chain's CDR3 is CASSQVPVNTDTQYF. Written as DNA, the CDR3 is TGCGCCAGCAGCCAAGTGCCCGTAAACACAGATACGCAGTATTTT.

V usage is TRBV7-3 and J usage is TRBJ2-5; 11 nucleotides align to TRBD2. The CDR3 has 15 residues. The germline V gene encodes CDR1 SGHTA and CDR2 FQGTGA. V shed 1 base, J shed 4 bases, and the junction held 2 bases outside the gene matches. CDR3 loop: CASSLIGTSGETQYF. In DNA form, the CDR3 reads TGTGCCAGCAGCTTAATTGGGACTAGCGGAGAGACCCAGTACTTC.

This clonotype came up once. This sequence joins TRBV27 and TRBJ2-5, with 7 positions matching TRBD2. Germline V CDR1 and CDR2: MNHEY, SMNVEV (reference sequence). This CDR3 is 16 amino acids long. V dropped 10 bases and J dropped 0; count of bases not matched to a gene: 14. As DNA, the CDR3 is TGTGCCACCGCGCCCACGAGCGGGGAATACCAAGAGACCCAGTACTTC. Encoded protein: CATAPTSGEYQETQYF.

This clonotype has a handful of counts. This chain joins TRBV4-2 and TRBJ2-7, with 11 nucleotides matching TRBD2. V lost 0 bases and J lost 3; bases outside the gene matches: 10. CDR3 length: 18 residues. From germline, CDR1 is LGHNA and CDR2 YNFKEQ. The CDR3 nucleotides are TGTGCCAGCAGCCAAGATAGCGGGGGGGCTAGTAGTATCTACGAGCAGTACTTC. Amino acid sequence: CASSQDSGGASSIYEQYF.